These 18 T cell receptor beta chains originate from one sample sequenced in a study of regulatory T cells in long-lasting Graves disease. Building the TCR beta libraries relied on iRepertoire HTBI primers, and CDR3 regions underwent Arm-PCR. A single record per CDR3 protein comes from TCRdb applying MiXCR to the multiplex PCR reads. Of about 350,000 distinct CDR3 sequences in the sample, 15% to 20% were seen once. Time point denoted: newly diagnosed GD, antithyroid drugs for less than 3 months. Preparation of the TCR library used RNA extracted from PBMCs. Separately, the same data were catalogued under a study of T cells in Graves' hyperthyroidism and ophthalmopathy.

The source material was peripheral blood mononuclear cells (PBMCs), sampled at new diagnosis, from a patient treated with antithyroid drugs. The source is a woman between 18 and 29 years old with Graves disease.

Many counts were recorded for this clonotype. The chain combines TRBV5-1 with TRBJ2-7; TRBD1 agrees at 10 bases. From germline, CDR1 is SGHRS and CDR2 YFSETQ. The V gene end was trimmed by 0 bases and the J gene end by 2 bases; junction bases not matched to a gene: 2. The CDR3 is 15 amino acids. The CDR3 sequence is CASSLGGTGAYEQYF. CDR3 nucleotide sequence: TGCGCCAGCAGCTTGGGAGGGACAGGGGCCTACGAGCAGTACTTC.

This clonotype has a handful of counts. The chain employs TRBV27 and TRBJ1-2, with a possible D match to TRBD1 (5 bases). Trimming took off 4 bases at V and 8 bases at J, with 11 bases between the two ends. The CDR3 runs 12 residues. Germline CDR1 and CDR2: MNHEY and SMNVEV (reference sequence). As DNA, the CDR3 is TGTGCCAGCAGTTCCGGGACGGCCGGCTACACCTTC. Its translation: CASSSGTAGYTF.

The chain uses TRBV4-1 and TRBJ1-4, with D uncertain. The CDR3 consists of 16 residues. V shed 1 base and J shed 4 bases, with 13 bases lying between them. Germline loops: CDR1 MGHRA, CDR2 YSYEKL. This chain's CDR3 is CASSQASRLNNEKLFF. The DNA for the CDR3 is TGCGCCAGCAGCCAAGCTAGCAGGCTTAATAATGAAAAACTGTTTTTT.

There are many counts of this clonotype. The rearrangement joins TRBV27 to TRBJ1-2; 10 nucleotides agree with TRBD1. After removal of 8 bases from V and 4 bases from J, the junction contained 4 bases not matched to a gene. CDR1 is MNHEY, CDR2 SMNVEV, per germline (reference sequence). The CDR3 sequence is 13 residues long. The CDR3 here is CASGDRGLYGYTF. The CDR3 DNA sequence: TGTGCCAGCGGGGACAGGGGACTCTATGGCTACACCTTC.

This clonotype appeared many times. The J gene is TRBJ2-3, the V gene TRBV24-1; D is unclear. V gave up 1 base and J gave up 5 bases, with 3 bases separating them. CDR1 is KGHDR and CDR2 is SFDVKD in the germline V gene. The CDR3 runs to 12 residues. CDR3 amino acids: CATSDFRDTQYF. CDR3 nucleotides: TGTGCCACCAGTGATTTTCGAGATACGCAGTATTTT.

This rearrangement joins TRBV6-1 to TRBJ1-2; D is undetermined. Trimming pared 6 bases from V and 6 bases from J, leaving 11 bases between. Germline CDR1 reads MNHNS; CDR2 reads SASEGT. The CDR3 runs to 12 residues. In DNA form, the CDR3 reads TGTGCCAGCAGGGGTTCGGAGAATGGCTACACCTTC. Translation: CASRGSENGYTF.

The V and J genes are TRBV7-2 and TRBJ1-2, with 10 positions matching TRBD1. There are 17 residues in the CDR3. CDR1 and CDR2 (germline): SGHTA, FQGNSA. The V segment lost 6 bases and the J segment 2 bases; nucleotides outside the gene matches: 12. The CDR3 DNA follows: TGTGCCAGCAGTTTCGGAACCGGGACAGGGGAAAACTATGGCTACACCTTC. Translating gives CASSFGTGTGENYGYTF.

In this sample, this clonotype turned up once. V usage is TRBV5-4 and J usage is TRBJ2-2; D remains unclear. The V and J ends lost 4 bases and 6 bases respectively, with 10 bases between them. This CDR3 is 13 amino acids long. Germline lookup yields CDR1 SGHNT and CDR2 YYREEE (reference sequence). The CDR3 loop reads CASSLDPPGELFF. DNA of the CDR3: TGTGCCAGCAGCCTAGATCCCCCCGGGGAGCTGTTTTTT. Full variable domain (outside the CDR3, taken from reference TRBV5-4 and TRBJ2-2): ETGVTQSPTHLIKTRGQQVTLRCSSQSGHNTVSWYQQALGQGPQFIFQYYREEENGRGNFPPRFSGLQFPNYSSELNVNALELDDSALYLCASSLDPPGELFFGEGSRLTVL.

This clonotype was seen at least ten times. The V and J genes are TRBV5-1 and TRBJ1-5; 10 positions match TRBD1. In germline, CDR1 is SGHRS, CDR2 YFSETQ. V trimming: 4 bases; J trimming: 6 bases; junction bases outside the gene matches: 7. The CDR3 is 15 residues long. The CDR3 DNA sequence: TGCGCCAGCAGCCAAGGGACAGGGGAAGGTCAGCCCCAGCATTTT. It encodes CASSQGTGEGQPQHF.

The CDR3 region has the DNA TGTGCCAGCACCATAGGACTAGCGGGACAAGAGACCCAGTACTTC. This codes for CASTIGLAGQETQYF. The rearrangement links TRBV5-6 to TRBJ2-5; TRBD2 agrees at 12 bases. CDR1 and CDR2 (germline): SGHDT, YYEEEE. The V and J ends lost 6 bases and 2 bases, in that order; junction bases with no gene match: 5. The CDR3 extends over 15 amino acids.

This clonotype was observed many times. The gene calls are TRBV28 and TRBJ1-2; 10 nucleotides agree with TRBD1. There are 15 residues in the CDR3. Germline V gives CDR1 MDHEN, CDR2 SYDVKM. V shed 6 bases, J shed 7 bases, and the junction held 11 bases outside the gene matches. Here the CDR3 DNA reads TGTGCCAGCAGCCCCCCGACAGGGGGCGCGACTGGCTACACCTTC. Residues: CASSPPTGGATGYTF.

J is TRBJ1-1 and V is TRBV12-3 or TRBV12-4; D is unclear. Trimming left V 4 bases short and J 4 bases short, with 13 bases between. The CDR3 is 14 amino acids. The CDR3 coding sequence is TGTGCCAGCAGTTATGTTCTGGGAGGCACTGAAGCTTTCTTT. Translated: CASSYVLGGTEAFF.

This clonotype was recorded many times. CDR3 DNA sequence: TGTGCCAGCTCTATTGGGACTAGCGGGAGAAGCAATGAGCAGTTCTTC. Residues: CASSIGTSGRSNEQFF. V and J are TRBV2 and TRBJ2-1; the match to TRBD2 covers 14 bases. Germline CDR1 is SNHLY and CDR2 is FYNNEI. J gave up 6 bases and V 8 bases, and 9 bases lay outside the gene matches. The CDR3 length is 16 residues.

In its sample, this clonotype was seen a few times. V is TRBV5-6 and J is TRBJ1-4; TRBD1 might be the D (6 bases). V lost 2 bases to trimming and J lost 3 bases, with 20 bases between them. In germline, CDR1 is SGHDT, CDR2 YYEEEE. The CDR3 extends over 18 amino acids. The CDR3 DNA is TGTGCCAGCAGCTTCCCAAGATCCAGAGGGGGGTCTAATGAAAAACTGTTTTTT. This translates into CASSFPRSRGGSNEKLFF.

This chain links TRBV10-3 with TRBJ1-5; 12 nucleotides agree with TRBD1. This CDR3 comprises 15 residues. The germline V gene has CDR1 ENHRY and CDR2 SYGVKD. Trimming removed 6 bases from V and 6 bases from J; junction bases left unmatched: 6. CDR3 in amino acids: CAISTPGQGAQPQHF. Written as DNA, the CDR3 is TGTGCCATCAGCACTCCGGGACAGGGGGCTCAGCCCCAGCATTTT.

A few counts support this clonotype. The V gene is TRBV6-2 or TRBV6-3, the J gene TRBJ2-3; D is unresolved. Trimming cost V 7 bases and J 4 bases, with 12 bases left between them. Germline CDR1 is MNHEY and CDR2 is SVGEGT. CDR3 length: 13 amino acids. The CDR3 DNA follows: TGTGCCAGCATGGGTCCAACCCCAGATACGCAGTATTTT. This gives the protein CASMGPTPDTQYF.

The sample holds many counts of this clonotype. The V gene is TRBV2, the J gene TRBJ1-1; D gene unclear. The CDR3 has 14 amino acids. The V gene's germline CDR1 is SNHLY and CDR2 FYNNEI. V lost 4 bases, J lost 4 bases, and 13 bases lay in between. The CDR3: CASSAEFGGTEAFF. The CDR3, as DNA: TGTGCCAGCAGTGCTGAGTTCGGTGGCACTGAAGCTTTCTTT.

This clonotype came up many times. The V call is TRBV6-5, the J call TRBJ2-7; no firm D call. The CDR3 consists of 12 residues. In germline, CDR1 is MNHEY, CDR2 SVGAGI. The V end was cut by 0 bases, the J end by 2 bases, with 2 bases between. The CDR3 protein is CASSYSTYEQYF. Here the CDR3 DNA reads TGTGCCAGCAGTTACTCTACCTACGAGCAGTACTTC.